The sequence of this T cell receptor (beta chain) was determined in a study of beta chain features in type 1 diabetes (dated 2018 in TCRdb). Regarding the research as a whole: Mean age, gender distribution, total cell number and subset yield did not differ between patients and healthy donors. A total of roughly 98,000,000 sorted cells were examined across all samples, and a strong correlation was observed between cell number per subset and RNA yield. In the study, recently diagnosed type 1 diabetes patients and matched healthy donors were compared on the TCRB repertoires of their sorted circulating CD4+ T cell subsets. Regulatory and stem cell-like memory subsets were isolated from only 8 patients and 8 healthy donors, whereas naive and central memory subsets came from all 30 or so donors. Broad study findings and their caveats: At VDJ recombination sites, type 1 diabetes patients had fewer insertions and more deleted nucleotides, which implies abnormalities in thymic rearrangement. Because the HLA sub-analyses included only small numbers of individuals, any influence of HLA type on TCRB rearrangement was left unresolved. Shorter templates might be favored by PCR, yet because patient and control samples were amplified and corrected together, any such skew would affect both groups equally. A moderate but significant shortening of TCRB CDR3 length was observed in type 1 diabetes patients in all four CD4+ subsets. Naive, central memory and regulatory TCRB repertoires appeared to be more similar among patients than among healthy donors. Because cDNA was sequenced instead of genomic DNA, activated cells with high expression could be over-represented, although the groups did not differ in activation or CD3 levels.

Each donor gave one peripheral blood draw, about 100 mL on average, collected into heparinised tubes. A BD FACSAria II and a panel including CD45RO, CCR7, CD25, CD127, CD95 and CD27 were used to sort naive, central memory, regulatory and stem cell-like memory CD4+ T cells. All sorted populations exceeded 98% purity. PBMCs were isolated immediately by Lymphoprep density gradient centrifugation and stained directly without culture. To minimize batch effects, samples were stained and sorted in pairs, one healthy donor with one patient per experiment. The entire isolated RNA was reverse transcribed using the High Capacity cDNA Reverse Transcription Kit, and thus expressed TCRB transcripts were sequenced. Naive, central memory and regulatory T cell samples underwent deep immunoSEQ sequencing, averaging about 3.57 million total reads per sample. Sorted cells were lysed in RLT buffer and RNA was extracted with DNase-treated RNeasy Micro or Mini kits, depending on cell number. To prevent cross-contamination, each cell subset was processed individually, whereas patient and healthy donor samples were processed jointly. The immunoSEQ multiplex PCR was used to amplify TCRB sequences from cDNA, generating 87-bp fragments that spanned the CDR3 region. Amplicons were sequenced on the Illumina HiSeq platform. On the study's bioinformatics: Synthetic template baselines were used to correct PCR bias computationally, reads within Hamming distance 2 were collapsed together, and singletons that could not be merged were discarded. Reads were aligned to IMGT to assign V, D and J genes, CDR3 length, and insertions or deletions at six rearrangement sites. Within each subset, clonotype counts were normalized to sorted cell number, after which true diversity and Gini coefficients were computed with the tcR R package. Repertoire sharing was quantified using the overlap coefficient calculated on TCRB nucleotide sequences. Entries here come from immuneACCESS through TCRdb and include only in-frame sequences with V and J called. Some clones fail to appear in such tables; in the studies checked, an unresolved V gene covers under half of the shortfall, and the cause of the remainder is unknown. V, J and clone size were drawn from that table, and D and trimming were deduced from the DNA. Within this sample are about 220,000 clones, with roughly 11% of them counted one time only. The ten largest clones represent less than 1.5% of the sample.

The germline V gene (reference sequence) yields GTSNPN for CDR1 and SVGIG for CDR2. From the cysteine up to the phenylalanine, the CDR3 has a length of 15 residues. The read is trimmed to its CDR3 DNA, 45 bases read in frame from base 1. V gives up 3 bases and J gives up 4 bases, and the segment between their germline ends measures 18 bases. This clone was seen only a few times. Its antigen remains unidentified. It has no much larger one-base neighbor in the sample; base qualities were not kept. This clonotype was obtained from a man younger than 35 in good health. The rearranged chain carries TRBV30 and TRBJ1-2; the D gene cannot be named for sure. Sequenced material: central memory CD4+ T cells from blood. The bases are TGTGCCTGGAGCCCTGGCGGCATATTCGCCTATGGCTACACCTTC. Translated, this is CAWSPGGIFAYGYTF.